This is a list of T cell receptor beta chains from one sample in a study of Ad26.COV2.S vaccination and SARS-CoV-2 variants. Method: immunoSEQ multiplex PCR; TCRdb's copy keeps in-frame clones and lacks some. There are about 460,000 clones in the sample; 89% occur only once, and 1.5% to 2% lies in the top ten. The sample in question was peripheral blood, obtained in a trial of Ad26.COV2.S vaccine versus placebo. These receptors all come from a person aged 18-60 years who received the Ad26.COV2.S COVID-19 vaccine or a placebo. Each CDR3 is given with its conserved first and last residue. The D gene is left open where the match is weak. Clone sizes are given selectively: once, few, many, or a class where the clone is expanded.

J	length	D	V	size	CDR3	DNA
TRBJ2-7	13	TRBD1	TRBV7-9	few	CASSSGQFYEQYF	TGTGCCAGCAGCTCGGGACAGTTCTACGAGCAGTACTTC
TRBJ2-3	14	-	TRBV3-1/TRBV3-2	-	CASSQEAGTDTQYF	TGTGCCAGCAGCCAAGAAGCCGGCACAGATACGCAGTATTTT
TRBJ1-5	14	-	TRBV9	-	CASSVSEGNQPQHF	TGTGCCAGCAGCGTCTCCGAAGGCAATCAGCCCCAGCATTTT
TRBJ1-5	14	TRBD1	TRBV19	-	CASSRGTTGEAQHF	TGTGCCAGTAGTCGAGGTACTACAGGGGAGGCCCAGCATTTT
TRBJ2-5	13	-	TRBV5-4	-	CASSLDRGETQYF	TGTGCCAGCAGCTTAGATAGAGGAGAGACCCAGTACTTC
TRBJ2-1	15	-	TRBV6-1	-	CASSEFERSYNEQFF	TGTGCCAGCAGTGAATTTGAGAGATCCTACAATGAGCAGTTCTTC
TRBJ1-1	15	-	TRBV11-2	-	CASSFLTETNTEAFF	TGTGCCAGCAGCTTCCTGACGGAAACGAACACTGAAGCTTTCTTT
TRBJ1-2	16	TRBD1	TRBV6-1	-	CASSEGGTGNIYGYTF	TGTGCCAGCAGTGAAGGGGGGACAGGGAACATCTATGGCTACACCTTC
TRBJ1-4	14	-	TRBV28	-	CASSRPATNEKLFF	TGTGCCAGCAGTCGGCCTGCAACTAATGAAAAACTGTTTTTT
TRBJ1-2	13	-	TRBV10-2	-	CASSASPSYGYTF	TGCGCCAGCAGTGCTTCGCCCTCCTATGGCTACACCTTC
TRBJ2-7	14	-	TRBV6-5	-	CASSYGARTYEQYF	TGTGCCAGCAGTTACGGTGCGCGCACCTACGAGCAGTACTTC
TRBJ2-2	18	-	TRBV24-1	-	CATSDYPGATIKPGELFF	TGTGCCACCAGTGATTACCCAGGGGCCACTATCAAACCCGGGGAGCTGTTTTTT
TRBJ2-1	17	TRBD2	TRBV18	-	CASSPRNGTTATSEQFF	TGTGCCAGCTCACCACGAAACGGGACTACAGCTACAAGTGAGCAGTTCTTC
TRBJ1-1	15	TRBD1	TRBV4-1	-	CASSQVGQSQRGAFF	TGCGCCAGCAGCCAAGTGGGACAGAGCCAAAGGGGAGCTTTCTTT
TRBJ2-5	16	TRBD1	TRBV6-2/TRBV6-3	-	CASSYARQGYQETQYF	TGTGCCAGCAGTTACGCGCGACAGGGCTACCAAGAGACCCAGTACTTC
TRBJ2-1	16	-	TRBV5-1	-	CASATRDSSSYNEQFF	TGCGCCAGCGCAACCCGGGACTCTAGCTCCTACAATGAGCAGTTCTTC
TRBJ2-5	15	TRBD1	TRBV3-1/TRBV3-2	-	CASSQGWTGQWSQYF	TGTGCCAGCAGCCAAGGGTGGACAGGGCAATGGTCCCAGTACTTC
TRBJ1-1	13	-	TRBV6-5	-	CASSRLGNTEAFF	TGTGCCAGCTCTCGTTTAGGGAACACTGAAGCTTTCTTT
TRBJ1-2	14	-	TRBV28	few	CASSLPRQNYGYTF	TGTGCCAGCAGCTTACCCCGACAGAACTATGGCTACACCTTC
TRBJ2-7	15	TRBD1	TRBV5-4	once	CASSLTGTGHPEQYF	TGTGCCAGCAGCTTGACCGGGACAGGGCACCCCGAGCAGTACTTC
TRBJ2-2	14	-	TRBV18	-	CASSPRAAGGELFF	TGTGCCAGCTCACCACGCGCGGCAGGCGGGGAGCTGTTTTTT
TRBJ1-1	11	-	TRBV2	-	CASSETLEAFF	TGTGCCAGCAGTGAGACTCTTGAAGCTTTCTTT
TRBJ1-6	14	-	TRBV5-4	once	CASRAGFNDSPLHF	TGTGCCAGCAGGGCGGGGTTTAACGATTCACCCCTCCACTTT
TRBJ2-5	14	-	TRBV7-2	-	CASSLGWTEETQYF	TGTGCCAGCAGCTTAGGGTGGACGGAAGAGACCCAGTACTTC
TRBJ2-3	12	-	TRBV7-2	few	CASSPYTDTQYF	TGTGCCAGCAGCCCTTACACAGATACGCAGTATTTT
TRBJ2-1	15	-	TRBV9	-	CASSVGSGPYNEQFF	TGTGCCAGCAGCGTAGGAAGCGGGCCTTACAATGAGCAGTTCTTC